The T cell receptor beta chain under discussion was sequenced for a study of a mutant IDH1 vaccine in newly diagnosed glioma. Looking at the study overall: Most had both radiotherapy and temozolomide beforehand; others had only one.

The repertoire was sequenced with immunoSEQ multiplex PCR; TCRdb's copy has only in-frame clones and lacks some. The repertoire consists of about 54,000 clones, with 84% occurring once and the leading ten covering roughly 4%. With regard to this clone: Antigen specificity is unknown.

Time point described: week 35, safety follow-up. The vaccine gave 300 ug of a 20-mer mutant IDH1 peptide subcutaneously per dose. The CDR3 contains 15 residues. CDR1 and CDR2 (germline): SGHVS, FNYEAQ. J lost 3 bases, V lost 4 bases, and 3 bases had no gene match. This chain links TRBV7-6 with TRBJ1-5; 10 bases are a match to TRBD1. This TCR was recovered from a woman under 30 with glioma. The specimen was PBMCs, collected from a glioma patient whose treatment included an IDH1 peptide vaccine. Written as DNA, the CDR3 is TGTGCCAGCAGCTCGGGACAGGGGAACAATCAGCCCCAGCATTTT. Amino acids: CASSSGQGNNQPQHF.